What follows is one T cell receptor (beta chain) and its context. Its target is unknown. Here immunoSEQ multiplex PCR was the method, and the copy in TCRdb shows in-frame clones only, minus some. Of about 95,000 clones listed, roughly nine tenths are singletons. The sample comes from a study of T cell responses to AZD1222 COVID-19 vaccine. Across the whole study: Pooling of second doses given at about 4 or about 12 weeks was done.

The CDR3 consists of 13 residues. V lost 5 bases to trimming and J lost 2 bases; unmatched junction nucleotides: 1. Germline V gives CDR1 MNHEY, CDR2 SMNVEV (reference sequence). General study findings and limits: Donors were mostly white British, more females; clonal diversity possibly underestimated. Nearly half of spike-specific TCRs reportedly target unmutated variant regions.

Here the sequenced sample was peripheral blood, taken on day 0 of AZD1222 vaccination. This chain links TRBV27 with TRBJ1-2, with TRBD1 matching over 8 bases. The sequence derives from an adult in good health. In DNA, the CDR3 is TGTGCCAGCAGTCGACAGGGGAACTATGGCTACACCTTC. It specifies CASSRQGNYGYTF.